These 25 T cell receptor beta chains came from one sample sequenced in a study of molecular identifiers for immune sequencing clone quantification. TCRdb processed the PCR reads anew with MiXCR; each CDR3 protein has one entry. The sample contains 460,000 or so distinct CDR3 sequences, about 22% of which appear only once. Sequences were obtained from naive CD8+ T cells from blood, with Jurkat cell RNA spiked in. The subset was: FACS-sorted CD8+CD4-CCR7+CD45RA+ naive T cells. The receptor set was obtained from a human donor in good health. Some libraries in this study had Jurkat cell RNA spiked in.

Many counts were recorded for this clonotype. The chain recombines TRBV12-3 or TRBV12-4 with TRBJ1-1; 7 bases map to TRBD1. The CDR3 spans 14 residues. V lost 6 bases to trimming and J lost 3 bases; unmatched junction nucleotides: 7. The CDR3 nucleotides are TGTGCCAGCAGCCAAGGGGGCTACTACACTGAAGCTTTCTTT. This encodes CASSQGGYYTEAFF.

This clonotype was counted between two and nine times. This chain connects TRBV6-1 to TRBJ2-7; D is unclear. The CDR3 extends over 18 amino acids. Germline assignment: CDR1 MNHNS and CDR2 SASEGT. The V and J ends lost 2 bases and 4 bases respectively, with 24 bases between them. CDR3 region: CASSELAPSGEPKYEQYF. Here the CDR3 DNA reads TGTGCCAGCAGTGAATTAGCCCCATCAGGAGAACCAAAGTACGAGCAGTACTTC.

This clonotype was seen only once. It is likely a read error, because the conserved phenylalanine at the end of the CDR3 is missing. V is TRBV9 and J is TRBJ1-5; D gene uncertain. The CDR3 has 14 amino acids. Trimming left V 0 bases short and J 2 bases short, with 6 bases between. Germline V gene data show CDR1 as SGDLS and CDR2 as YYNGEE. As DNA, the CDR3 is TGTGCCAGCAGCGTAGGGGATGGCAATCAGCCCCAGCATCTT. Its protein product is CASSVGDGNQPQHL.

V is TRBV3-1 and J is TRBJ2-7, with a weak D call TRBD2 (6 bases). The CDR3 contains 13 residues. CDR1 is LGHDT and CDR2 is YNNKEL in the germline V gene (reference sequence). V lost 6 bases and J lost 7, with 16 bases in between. CDR3 nucleotides: TGTGCCAGCAGACCCCCGGGCGCGGGAGAGCAGTACTTC. Translated: CASRPPGAGEQYF.

This clonotype was detected ten times or more. The V gene is TRBV6-6, the J gene TRBJ2-4; TRBD1 is a possible D gene (5 bases). V was clipped by 2 bases and J by 0 bases, with 20 bases between them. The V gene's germline CDR1 is MNHNY and CDR2 SVGAGI (reference sequence). CDR3 length equals 19 residues. Here the CDR3 reads CASSYGGATGRLAKNIQYF. The CDR3 DNA sequence: TGTGCCAGCAGTTACGGTGGGGCGACTGGCAGACTAGCCAAAAACATTCAGTACTTC.

This clonotype occurred many times. The CDR3 sequence is CASSPTFYNTEAFF. CDR3 in DNA: TGCGCCAGCAGCCCCACCTTTTATAACACTGAAGCTTTCTTT. V and J are TRBV4-1 and TRBJ1-1; D is undetermined. The CDR3 runs 14 residues. Trimming shortened V by 4 bases and J by 2 bases, and 11 bases separated the two germline ends. Germline assignment: CDR1 MGHRA and CDR2 YSYEKL.

This sequence joins TRBV4-2 and TRBJ2-1; 9 nucleotides line up with TRBD2. The CDR3 covers 18 residues. J lost 0 bases, V lost 2 bases, and 8 bases had no gene match. The V gene's germline CDR1 is LGHNA and CDR2 YNFKEQ. This CDR3 is CASSQSLAGPSSYNEQFF. CDR3 nucleotides: TGTGCCAGCAGCCAATCTCTAGCGGGACCCAGCTCCTACAATGAGCAGTTCTTC.

This clonotype has only a few counts. CDR3 nucleotides: TGTGCCAGTAGTAAGCCAGGGTTCTACAATGAGCAGTTCTTC. Amino acids: CASSKPGFYNEQFF. This chain links TRBV19 with TRBJ2-1, with D maybe TRBD1 (5 bases). The CDR3 has 14 residues. The V end was cut by 4 bases, the J end by 3 bases, with 10 bases between. Germline assignment: CDR1 LNHDA and CDR2 SQIVND (reference sequence).

This clonotype was detected ten times or more. V usage is TRBV20-1 and J usage is TRBJ2-7; TRBD1 agrees at 7 bases. This CDR3 is built from 14 residues. Germline values: CDR1 DFQATT, CDR2 SNEGSKA (reference sequence). V lost 5 bases to trimming and J lost 2 bases; unmatched junction nucleotides: 9. CDR3: CSAEPGTETYEQYF. The CDR3 region has the DNA TGCAGTGCTGAGCCCGGGACAGAAACCTACGAGCAGTACTTC.

This clonotype occurred a few times. J is TRBJ1-1 and V is TRBV3-1; weak D call: TRBD1 (5 bases). There are 16 residues in the CDR3. V was trimmed by 0 bases and J by 4 bases, leaving 15 bases between them. Looked up from germline, CDR1 is LGHDT and CDR2 is YNNKEL (reference sequence). CDR3 loop: CASSQDFRGLGTEAFF. In DNA form, the CDR3 reads TGTGCCAGCAGCCAAGATTTTCGGGGGTTGGGCACTGAAGCTTTCTTT.

This clonotype came up many times. The chain combines TRBV7-8 with TRBJ2-1, with TRBD1 identical over 8 bases. The CDR3 totals 16 residues. Germline V gene data show CDR1 as SGHVS and CDR2 as FQNEAQ. The junction had 10 bases not matched to a gene; V was cut back by 4 bases and J by 5 bases. This chain's CDR3 is CASSSPRTGWNNEQFF. CDR3 nucleotides: TGTGCCAGCAGCTCCCCGCGGACAGGGTGGAACAATGAGCAGTTCTTC.

This rearrangement joins TRBV12-3 or TRBV12-4 to TRBJ2-2; 7 nucleotides line up with TRBD1. The trim removed 11 bases at V and 4 bases at J, leaving 7 bases unmatched. The CDR3 totals 13 residues. CDR3 coding DNA: TGTGCCGCCCGACAGGGAACCACCGGGGAGCTGTTTTTT. This sequence encodes CAARQGTTGELFF.

The V gene is TRBV7-6, the J gene TRBJ2-5; TRBD2 agrees at 7 bases. Losses at the gene ends were 4 bases for V and 3 bases for J; bases not matched to a gene: 11. CDR1 is SGHVS, CDR2 FNYEAQ, per germline. This CDR3 is 16 amino acids long. CDR3 bases: TGTGCCAGCAGCTCCACGGTCCTAGCGGCGGAAGAGACCCAGTACTTC. Translation gives CASSSTVLAAEETQYF.

This clonotype has just a few counts. The rearrangement links TRBV19 to TRBJ1-5, with TRBD1 matching over 8 bases. The CDR3 covers 14 residues. The trim removed 6 bases at V and 6 bases at J, leaving 7 bases unmatched. Germline V gene data show CDR1 as LNHDA and CDR2 as SQIVND (reference sequence). The CDR3 loop reads CASRPGQGGQPQHF. CDR3 bases: TGTGCCAGTAGGCCTGGACAGGGCGGTCAGCCCCAGCATTTT.

The V and J genes are TRBV12-5 and TRBJ1-4; possibly TRBD1 for D (5 bases). Trimming shortened V by 2 bases and J by 4 bases, and 17 bases separated the two germline ends. CDR3 length equals 17 residues. CDR1 LGHNT and CDR2 FRNRAP come from the germline V gene. The CDR3 DNA sequence: TGTGCTAGTGGTTTGCCCCCCGGGGCAGGCGTTAATGAAAAACTGTTTTTT. As protein: CASGLPPGAGVNEKLFF. Full variable domain (remainder filled in from reference TRBV12-5 and TRBJ1-4): DARVTQTPRHKVTEMGQEVTMRCQPILGHNTVFWYRQTMMQGLELLAYFRNRAPLDDSGMPKDRFSAEMPDATLATLKIQPSEPRDSAVYFCASGLPPGAGVNEKLFFGSGTQLSVL.

The gene calls are TRBV11-3 and TRBJ2-3; tentative D call: TRBD2 (6 bases). Germline values: CDR1 SGHNT, CDR2 YENEEA. Trimming took off 5 bases at V and 1 base at J, with 19 bases between the two ends. This CDR3 spans 17 amino acids. Here the CDR3 DNA reads TGTGCCAGCAGCGCCCGGAATAGCGGACCAGGCACAGATACGCAGTATTTT. Translated, it gives CASSARNSGPGTDTQYF.

Notes on this clonotype: The germline gene is not matched at one end of the junction; a read error may be the cause. The chain recombines TRBV3-1 with TRBJ1-2; D remains ambiguous. In germline, CDR1 is LGHDT, CDR2 YNNKEL (reference sequence). This CDR3 is 13 amino acids long. The CDR3 sequence is CASSQEFIYGYPF. The CDR3 coding sequence is TGTGCCAGCAGCCAGGAGTTCATCTATGGCTACCCCTTC. Filled out from reference TRBV3-1 and TRBJ1-2, the complete variable domain reads DTAVSQTPKYLVTQMGNDKSIKCEQNLGHDTMYWYKQDSKKFLKIMFSYNNKELIINETVPNRFSPKSPDKAHLNLHINSLELGDSAVYFCASSQEFIYGYPFGSGTRLTVV.

This chain connects TRBV19 to TRBJ2-3; the D gene is possibly TRBD1 (6 bases). The CDR3 covers 15 residues. Deletions cut 3 bases from V and 3 bases from J, with 13 bases between. Germline V lookup: CDR1 LNHDA, CDR2 SQIVND (reference sequence). CDR3 loop: CASSMVAGATDTQYF. The DNA of the CDR3 is TGTGCCAGTAGTATGGTGGCAGGGGCTACAGATACGCAGTATTTT.

This clonotype was seen repeatedly, ten times or more. This sequence joins TRBV4-3 and TRBJ1-1; D unclear. This CDR3 is built from 13 residues. V was shortened by 1 base and J by 5 bases, with 8 bases between the two germline ends. The germline V gene has CDR1 LGHNA and CDR2 YSLEER. The CDR3 loop is CASSQVGVTEAFF. CDR3 sequence (DNA): TGCGCCAGCAGCCAAGTTGGGGTTACTGAAGCTTTCTTT.

This chain connects TRBV4-1 to TRBJ2-7; D ambiguous. Germline CDR1 and CDR2: MGHRA and YSYEKL. Between the trimmed V and J ends, which lost 4 bases and 1 base, there was a span of 11 bases. The CDR3 consists of 14 residues. CDR3 sequence (DNA): TGCGCCAGCAGCCGGAGTGGGGAATCCTACGAGCAGTACTTC. It encodes CASSRSGESYEQYF.

This clonotype was seen only a few times. The chain uses TRBV15 and TRBJ2-1, with TRBD1 as a possible D gene (6 bases). Between the trimmed V and J ends, which lost 0 bases and 9 bases, there was a span of 18 bases. CDR1 is LNHNV and CDR2 is YYDKDF in the germline V gene (reference sequence). The CDR3 is made up of 16 amino acids. In DNA form, the CDR3 reads TGTGCCACCAGCAGAGAGGAAGGACAGCTCATGGGTGAGCAGTTCTTC. This codes for CATSREEGQLMGEQFF.

Ten or more counts support this clonotype. V and J are TRBV20-1 and TRBJ1-1, with D possibly matching TRBD1 (5 bases). The germline V and J ends were trimmed by 1 base and 0 bases, with 12 bases remaining between them. Per the germline V gene, CDR1 is DFQATT and CDR2 is SNEGSKA (reference sequence). This CDR3 is built from 15 residues. DNA of the CDR3: TGCAGTGCTAGAGCCAGGGAACGAGTGAACACTGAAGCTTTCTTT. The encoded protein is CSARARERVNTEAFF.

About this clonotype itself: A much larger clone lies a single base off, so this may be a read error. The chain is built from TRBV6-2 or TRBV6-3 and TRBJ2-3, with D possibly being TRBD1 or TRBD2 (5 bases each). CDR1 is MNHEY and CDR2 is SVGEGT in the germline V gene. CDR3 length: 14 amino acids. The CDR3 region has the DNA TGTGCCAGCAGTGACTGGGAGAAGACAGATGCGCAGTATTTT. Protein: CASSDWEKTDAQYF.

This clonotype was seen more than once but under ten times. The chain uses TRBV12-3 or TRBV12-4 and TRBJ2-7; a possible D gene is TRBD1 (6 bases). V dropped 5 bases and J dropped 6 bases, with 17 bases sitting between them. This CDR3 is 14 amino acids long. Written as DNA, the CDR3 is TGTGCCAGCAGTAACGGAGAAGGGGGTGGCGAGCAGTACTTC. Protein product: CASSNGEGGGEQYF.

This clonotype was picked up many times. The J gene is TRBJ1-3, the V gene TRBV4-3; no reliable D call. The V gene lost 0 bases and the J gene lost 8 bases, with 14 bases spanning the gap. Germline loops: CDR1 LGHNA, CDR2 YSLEER. The CDR3 sequence is 15 residues long. The CDR3 DNA is TGCGCCAGCAGCCAAGAACGCCCAGTTGCAGACACCATATATTTT. Its translation: CASSQERPVADTIYF.